This T cell receptor (beta chain) was found in a study of blood T cell repertoires in COVID-19. About the research overall: PBMCs, B-cell-depleted T cells, or T cells were the source of the cDNA or gDNA that made up the material.

In germline, CDR1 is MGHRA, CDR2 YSYEKL. The V segment lost 4 bases and the J segment 2 bases; nucleotides outside the gene matches: 2. CDR3 length: 16 amino acids. Authors' data handling: Reference gene primer amplification in the assay estimated nucleated cell counts. TCRdb keeps only in-frame clones here, not all; method: immunoSEQ multiplex PCR. For V, J and clone size, that table is used; D and trimming come from the DNA. Of 55,000 to 80,000 clones listed, 83% are singletons. The clonotype was recovered from a human donor in a cohort sampled during active COVID-19. The source material was peripheral blood. This chain connects TRBV4-1 to TRBJ2-5, with 15 bases aligning to TRBD2. In DNA form, the CDR3 reads TGCGCCAGCAGCCCGGGACTAGCGGGAGGACAAGAGACCCAGTACTTC. Its translation is CASSPGLAGGQETQYF.